Each of the 17 T cell receptor beta chains below was sequenced from the same sample in a study of metastatic and nonmetastatic thyroid tumors. Patients had received no treatment of any kind before thyroid surgery. TCRdb used MiXCR to call clones anew from the PCR reads. The sample includes 20,000 or so clones, 15% to 20% of them seen just once. The sequenced sample consisted of tumor tissue. Source of these receptors: a female donor with papillary thyroid cancer or a benign thyroid nodule (not recorded which). Some clones in this sample may be carry-over from other donors' samples.

Details on this clone: Compared with germline, one end of the junction differs, possibly owing to a read error. The chain recombines TRBV15 with TRBJ2-1; the D gene could be TRBD1 or TRBD2 (7 bases each). The CDR3 consists of 17 residues. Per the germline V gene, CDR1 is LNHNV and CDR2 is YYDKDF (reference sequence). CDR3 DNA: TGTGCCACCAGAAGAGGGGGCAAAGCGGGGACCTACAATGAGCAGTTCTTC. This encodes CATRRGGKAGTYNEQFF. The whole variable domain, filled in from reference TRBV15 and TRBJ2-1, reads DAMVIQNPRYQVTQFGKPVTLSCSQTLNHNVMYWYQQKSSQAPKLLFHYYDKDFNNEADTPDNFQSRRPNTSFCFLDIRSPGLGDTAMYLCATRRGGKAGTYNEQFFGPGTRLTVL.

The chain combines TRBV11-2 with TRBJ2-7; 7 bases fit TRBD1. Unmatched junction bases numbered 4, after V lost 1 base and J lost 4 bases. From germline, CDR1 is SGHAT and CDR2 FQNNGV. This CDR3 has 14 residues. CDR3: CASSLVTGFYEQYF. The CDR3 DNA reads as TGTGCCAGCAGCTTAGTGACAGGGTTTTACGAGCAGTACTTC.

This clone was detected many times. The chain is built from TRBV14 and TRBJ1-2; D is possibly TRBD1 (5 bases). This CDR3 has 14 amino acids. V was clipped by 0 bases and J by 8 bases, with 13 bases between them. CDR1 is SGHDN and CDR2 is FVKESK in the germline V gene. CDR3 sequence: CASSQERGRSGYTF. CDR3 coding DNA: TGTGCCAGCAGCCAAGAGAGGGGTCGCAGCGGCTACACCTTC.

This clone was seen many times. The chain couples TRBV11-1 to TRBJ1-2; D is ambiguous. This CDR3 has 16 residues. The germline V gene encodes CDR1 SGHAT and CDR2 FQDESV (reference sequence). Trimming cost V 2 bases and J 2 bases, with 15 bases left between them. CDR3 in amino acids: CASSLKGQTDNYGYTF. CDR3 DNA: TGTGCCAGCAGCTTAAAGGGCCAAACCGACAACTATGGCTACACCTTC.

This clone was detected many times. It may be a read error: a sequence one base away is much more abundant. The J gene is TRBJ1-1, the V gene TRBV19; TRBD1 matches 8 bases. Germline assignment: CDR1 LNHDA and CDR2 SQIVND (reference sequence). V dropped 4 bases and J dropped 6; count of bases not matched to a gene: 7. The CDR3 loop spans 14 amino acids. The CDR3 spells CASSTGQGYAEAFF. CDR3 coding DNA: TGTGCCAGTAGTACCGGACAGGGTTACGCTGAAGCTTTCTTT.

The chain links TRBV6-2 or TRBV6-3 to TRBJ1-5; possible D gene TRBD1, 6 bases. The germline CDR1 and CDR2 sequences are MNHEY and SVGEGT. CDR3 length equals 18 residues. With 6 bases removed from V and 6 bases from J, the gap between germline ends came to 27 bases. The CDR3 coding sequence is TGTGCCAGCAGAAGCTGGGGGTGGGACATGGGGCGCGCTCAGCCCCAGCATTTT. Its translation: CASRSWGWDMGRAQPQHF.

In its sample, this clone was seen many times. The chain is built from TRBV20-1 and TRBJ1-1; 7 bases agree with TRBD1. The CDR3 runs to 15 residues. The V segment lost 0 bases and the J segment 4 bases; nucleotides outside the gene matches: 8. The germline gives CDR1 DFQATT, CDR2 SNEGSKA (reference sequence). CDR3 bases: TGCAGTGCTAGAGACATAGGACAGGTATCCACTGAAGCTTTCTTT. It codes for CSARDIGQVSTEAFF.

This clone has at least ten counts. The rearrangement joins TRBV29-1 to TRBJ1-2, with D unresolved. Germline CDR1 and CDR2: SQVTM and ANQGSEA. The CDR3 has 12 amino acids. Trimming removed 5 bases from V and 5 bases from J, with 12 bases in between. In DNA, the CDR3 is TGCAGCGTTAGTACAGTCGGGTATGGCTACACCTTC. It codes for CSVSTVGYGYTF.

The J gene is TRBJ2-7, the V gene TRBV20-1; D uncertain. V was shortened by 2 bases and J by 3 bases, with 17 bases between the two germline ends. The germline CDR1 and CDR2 sequences are DFQATT and SNEGSKA (reference sequence). The CDR3 extends over 15 amino acids. The CDR3 reads CSARIVLPGFYEQYF. DNA of the CDR3: TGCAGTGCTAGAATCGTGCTCCCTGGGTTCTACGAGCAGTACTTC.

Only a few counts were recorded for this clone. The chain joins TRBV12-3 or TRBV12-4 to TRBJ1-2; D gene unclear. Between the trimmed V and J ends, which lost 3 bases and 5 bases, there was a span of 7 bases. This CDR3 spans 12 amino acids. The CDR3 spells CASSLDFYGYTF. The CDR3 region has the DNA TGTGCCAGCAGTTTGGATTTTTATGGCTACACCTTC.

A single count supports this clone. This may be a read error: a much more frequent sequence differs by one nucleotide. This chain links TRBV13 with TRBJ2-3; D gene unclear. This CDR3 is built from 13 residues. Trimming removed 5 bases from V and 2 bases from J, with 8 bases in between. CDR1 and CDR2 from the germline V gene are PRHDT and FYEKMQ (reference sequence). CDR3: CASSLVPTDTQYF. CDR3 DNA sequence: TGTGCCAGCAGCCTGGTCCCCACAGATACGCAGTATTTT.

The sample holds many counts of this clone. The rearrangement links TRBV11-2 to TRBJ1-2, with TRBD1 as a possible D gene (6 bases). V lost 5 bases and J lost 8, with 24 bases in between. This CDR3 comprises 16 residues. Germline V gene sequence: CDR1 SGHAT, CDR2 FQNNGV. The CDR3 nucleotides are TGTGCCAGCAGCCCCGACTGGGGCAGGGGAGTACGCGGCTACACCTTC. Its protein is CASSPDWGRGVRGYTF.

This clone occurred many times. The rearrangement links TRBV29-1 to TRBJ1-2; 7 bases align to TRBD1. CDR1 and CDR2 (germline): SQVTM, ANQGSEA. The CDR3 has 14 residues. V was clipped by 4 bases and J by 0 bases; unmatched bases: 5. The CDR3 nucleotides read TGCAGCGTTGCCCCGGGACAGTCTAACTATGGCTACACCTTC. It encodes CSVAPGQSNYGYTF.

V usage is TRBV14 and J usage is TRBJ2-7, with a weak D call TRBD1 (6 bases). The CDR3 is 17 residues long. The V gene's germline CDR1 is SGHDN and CDR2 FVKESK. V shed 2 bases and J shed 6 bases, with 23 bases lying between them. CDR3 protein: CASSQRVGGMVSIEQYF. CDR3 sequence (DNA): TGTGCCAGCAGCCAACGCGTTGGGGGCATGGTGTCCATCGAGCAGTACTTC.

This clone was found once. Mismatch with germline at one junction end may stem from a read error. V is TRBV6-1 and J is TRBJ1-6, with 7 bases aligning to TRBD1. This CDR3 is built from 14 residues. The V gene's germline CDR1 is MNHNS and CDR2 SASEGT. In DNA form, the CDR3 reads TGTGCCAACTTCCGACAGGGTTATAATTCACCCCTCCAATTT. This gives the protein CANFRQGYNSPLQF.

This clone was recorded once. The J gene is TRBJ1-5, the V gene TRBV20-1; D gene uncertain. CDR3 size: 12 residues. Trimming took off 3 bases at V and 0 bases at J, with 3 bases between the two ends. Germline assignment: CDR1 DFQATT and CDR2 SNEGSKA (reference sequence). Here the CDR3 reads CSARDSNQPQHF. CDR3 DNA: TGCAGTGCTAGGGATAGCAATCAGCCCCAGCATTTT.

This clone has just a few counts. This rearrangement joins TRBV20-1 to TRBJ2-3; D is possibly TRBD2 (6 bases). Trimming left V 7 bases short and J 2 bases short, with 22 bases between. Germline V gene lookup returns CDR1 DFQATT and CDR2 SNEGSKA (reference sequence). This CDR3 is built from 16 residues. CDR3 sequence (DNA): TGCAGTGACTACCCAGTTGGCGGGGCCATCACAGATACGCAGTATTTT. It translates to CSDYPVGGAITDTQYF.